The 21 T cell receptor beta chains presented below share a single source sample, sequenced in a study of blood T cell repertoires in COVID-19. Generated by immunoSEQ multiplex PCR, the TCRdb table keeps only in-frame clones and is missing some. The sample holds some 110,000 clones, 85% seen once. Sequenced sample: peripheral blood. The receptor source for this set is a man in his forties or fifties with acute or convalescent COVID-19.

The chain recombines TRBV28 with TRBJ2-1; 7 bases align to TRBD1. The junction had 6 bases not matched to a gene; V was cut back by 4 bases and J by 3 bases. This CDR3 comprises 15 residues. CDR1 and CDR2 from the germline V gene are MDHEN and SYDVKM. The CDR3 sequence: CASSSGTAFYNEQFF. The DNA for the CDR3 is TGTGCCAGCAGTTCCGGGACAGCCTTCTACAATGAGCAGTTCTTC. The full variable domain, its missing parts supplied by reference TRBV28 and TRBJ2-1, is DVKVTQSSRYLVKRTGEKVFLECVQDMDHENMFWYRQDPGLGLRLIYFSYDVKMKEKGDIPEGYSVSREKKERFSLILESASTNQTSMYLCASSSGTAFYNEQFFGPGTRLTVL.

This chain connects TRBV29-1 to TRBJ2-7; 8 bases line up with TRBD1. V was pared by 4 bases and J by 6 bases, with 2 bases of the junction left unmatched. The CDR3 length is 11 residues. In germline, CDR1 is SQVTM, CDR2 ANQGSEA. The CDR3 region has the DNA TGCAGCGTTGCGACAGGGGCCGAGCAGTACTTC. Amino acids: CSVATGAEQYF.

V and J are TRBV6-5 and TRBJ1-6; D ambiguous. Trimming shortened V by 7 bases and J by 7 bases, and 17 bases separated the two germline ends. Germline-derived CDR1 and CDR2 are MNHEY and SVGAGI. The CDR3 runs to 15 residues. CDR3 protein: CASTREGMRNSPLHF. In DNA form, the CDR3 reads TGTGCCAGCACCCGGGAAGGGATGAGAAATTCACCCCTCCACTTT.

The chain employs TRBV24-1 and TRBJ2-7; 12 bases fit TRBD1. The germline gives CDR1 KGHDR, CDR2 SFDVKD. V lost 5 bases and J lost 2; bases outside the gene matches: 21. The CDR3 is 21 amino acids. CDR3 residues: CATSVPGQGAKVAGGPYEQYF. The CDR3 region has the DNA TGTGCCACCAGTGTTCCGGGACAGGGGGCGAAGGTAGCGGGAGGCCCCTACGAGCAGTACTTC.

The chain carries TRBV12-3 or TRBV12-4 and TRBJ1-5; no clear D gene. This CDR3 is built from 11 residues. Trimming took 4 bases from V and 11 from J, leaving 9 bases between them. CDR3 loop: CASSSESAQHF. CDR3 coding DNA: TGTGCCAGCAGTTCAGAGAGCGCCCAGCATTTT.

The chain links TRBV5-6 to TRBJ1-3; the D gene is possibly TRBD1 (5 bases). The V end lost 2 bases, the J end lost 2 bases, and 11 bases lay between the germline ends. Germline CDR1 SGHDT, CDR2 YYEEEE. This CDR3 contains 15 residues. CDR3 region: CASSFYGRAGNTIYF. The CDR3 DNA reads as TGTGCCAGCAGCTTTTACGGCAGGGCTGGAAACACCATATATTTT. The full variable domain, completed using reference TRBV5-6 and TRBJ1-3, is DAGVTQSPTHLIKTRGQQVTLRCSPKSGHDTVSWYQQALGQGPQFIFQYYEEEERQRGNFPDRFSGHQFPNYSSELNVNALLLGDSALYLCASSFYGRAGNTIYFGEGSWLTVV.

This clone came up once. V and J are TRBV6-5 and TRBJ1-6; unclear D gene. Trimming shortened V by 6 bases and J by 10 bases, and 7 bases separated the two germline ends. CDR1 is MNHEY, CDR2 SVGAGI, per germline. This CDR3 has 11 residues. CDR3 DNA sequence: TGTGCCAGCAGGGAGGAATCACCCCTCCACTTT. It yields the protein CASREESPLHF.

CDR3 sequence: CASRQGGQPQHF. The CDR3 nucleotides read TGTGCCAGTAGGCAGGGAGGCCAGCCCCAGCATTTT. The chain is built from TRBV19 and TRBJ1-5, with TRBD1 as a possible D gene (5 bases). V was shortened by 6 bases and J by 7 bases, with 10 bases between the two germline ends. This CDR3 contains 12 residues. Germline-derived CDR1 and CDR2 are LNHDA and SQIVND (reference sequence).

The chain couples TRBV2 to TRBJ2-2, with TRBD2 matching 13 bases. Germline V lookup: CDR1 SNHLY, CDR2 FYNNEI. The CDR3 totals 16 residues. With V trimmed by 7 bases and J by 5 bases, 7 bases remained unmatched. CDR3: CASTRTSGSSTGELFF. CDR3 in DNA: TGTGCCAGCACACGGACTAGCGGGAGTAGTACCGGGGAGCTGTTTTTT.

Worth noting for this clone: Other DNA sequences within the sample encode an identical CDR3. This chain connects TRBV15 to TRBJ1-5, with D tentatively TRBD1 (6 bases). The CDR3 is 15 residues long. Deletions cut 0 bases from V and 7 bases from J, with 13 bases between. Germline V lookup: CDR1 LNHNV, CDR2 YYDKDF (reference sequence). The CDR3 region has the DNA TGTGCCACCAGCAGAGATCGGGGGGGCGGACAGCCCCAGCATTTT. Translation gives CATSRDRGGGQPQHF.

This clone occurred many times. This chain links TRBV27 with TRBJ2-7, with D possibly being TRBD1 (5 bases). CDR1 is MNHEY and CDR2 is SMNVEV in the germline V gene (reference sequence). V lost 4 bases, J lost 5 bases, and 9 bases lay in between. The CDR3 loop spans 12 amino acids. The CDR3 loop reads CASSWQGDEQYF. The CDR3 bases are TGTGCCAGCAGTTGGCAGGGTGACGAGCAGTACTTC.

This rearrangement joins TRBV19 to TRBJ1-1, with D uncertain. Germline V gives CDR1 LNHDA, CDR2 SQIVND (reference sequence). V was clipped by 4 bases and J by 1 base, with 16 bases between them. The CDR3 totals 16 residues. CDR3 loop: CASSTSRLFANTEAFF. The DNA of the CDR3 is TGTGCCAGTAGTACCTCTCGGTTGTTTGCGAACACTGAAGCTTTCTTT.

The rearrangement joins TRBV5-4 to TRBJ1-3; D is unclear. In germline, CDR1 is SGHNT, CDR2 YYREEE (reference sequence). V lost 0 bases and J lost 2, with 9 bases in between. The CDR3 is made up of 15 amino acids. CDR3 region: CASSLAGGPGNTIYF. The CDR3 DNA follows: TGTGCCAGCAGCTTGGCCGGTGGTCCTGGAAACACCATATATTTT. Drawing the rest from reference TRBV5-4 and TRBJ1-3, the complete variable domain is ETGVTQSPTHLIKTRGQQVTLRCSSQSGHNTVSWYQQALGQGPQFIFQYYREEENGRGNFPPRFSGLQFPNYSSELNVNALELDDSALYLCASSLAGGPGNTIYFGEGSWLTVV.

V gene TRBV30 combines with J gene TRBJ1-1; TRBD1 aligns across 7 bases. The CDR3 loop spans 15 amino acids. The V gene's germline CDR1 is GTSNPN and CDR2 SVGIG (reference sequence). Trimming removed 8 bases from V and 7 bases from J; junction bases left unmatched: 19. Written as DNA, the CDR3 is TGTGCCGGGAAACACCCGTGGGCAGGGGGGAGTGAAGCTTTCTTT. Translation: CAGKHPWAGGSEAFF.

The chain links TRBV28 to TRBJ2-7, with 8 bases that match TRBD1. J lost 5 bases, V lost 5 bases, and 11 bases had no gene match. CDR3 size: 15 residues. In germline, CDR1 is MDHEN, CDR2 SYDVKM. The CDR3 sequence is CASSPTGTGGHEQYF. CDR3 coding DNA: TGTGCCAGCAGTCCCACCGGGACAGGAGGCCACGAGCAGTACTTC. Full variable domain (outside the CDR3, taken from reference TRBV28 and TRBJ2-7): DVKVTQSSRYLVKRTGEKVFLECVQDMDHENMFWYRQDPGLGLRLIYFSYDVKMKEKGDIPEGYSVSREKKERFSLILESASTNQTSMYLCASSPTGTGGHEQYFGPGTRLTVT.

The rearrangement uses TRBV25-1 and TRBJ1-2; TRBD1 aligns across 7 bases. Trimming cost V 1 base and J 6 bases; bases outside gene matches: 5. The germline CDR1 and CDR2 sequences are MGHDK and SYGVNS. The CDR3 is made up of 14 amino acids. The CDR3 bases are TGTGCCAGCAGTGAATTAAGAACAGGGGATGGCTACACCTTC. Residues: CASSELRTGDGYTF.

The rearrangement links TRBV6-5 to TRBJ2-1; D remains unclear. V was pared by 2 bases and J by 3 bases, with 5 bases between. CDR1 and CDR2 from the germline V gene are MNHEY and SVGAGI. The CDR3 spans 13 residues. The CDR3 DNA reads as TGTGCCAGCAGTTACCACAACTACAATGAGCAGTTCTTC. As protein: CASSYHNYNEQFF.

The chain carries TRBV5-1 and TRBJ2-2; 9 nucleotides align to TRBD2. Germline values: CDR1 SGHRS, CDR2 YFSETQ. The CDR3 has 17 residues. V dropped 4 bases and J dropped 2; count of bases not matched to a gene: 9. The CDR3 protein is CASSPMLAGDNTGELFF. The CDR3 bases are TGCGCCAGCAGCCCAATGTTAGCGGGGGACAACACCGGGGAGCTGTTTTTT.

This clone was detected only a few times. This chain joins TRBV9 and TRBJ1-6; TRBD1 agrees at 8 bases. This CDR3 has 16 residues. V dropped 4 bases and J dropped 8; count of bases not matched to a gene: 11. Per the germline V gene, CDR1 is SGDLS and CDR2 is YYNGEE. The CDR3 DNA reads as TGTGCCAGCAGCATACAAAGCGGACAGGGAGATTCACCCCTCCACTTT. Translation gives CASSIQSGQGDSPLHF.

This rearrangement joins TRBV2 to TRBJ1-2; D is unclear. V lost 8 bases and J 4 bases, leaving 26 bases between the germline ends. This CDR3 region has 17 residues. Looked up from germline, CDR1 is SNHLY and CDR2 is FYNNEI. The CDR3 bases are TGTGCCAGCGGAGGCACGGCAGTGACCAACCCTAGCTATGGCTACACCTTC. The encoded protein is CASGGTAVTNPSYGYTF.

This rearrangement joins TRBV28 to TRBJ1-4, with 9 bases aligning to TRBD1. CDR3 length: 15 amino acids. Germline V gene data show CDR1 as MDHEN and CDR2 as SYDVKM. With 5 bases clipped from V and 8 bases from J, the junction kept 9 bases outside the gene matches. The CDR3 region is CASSTAGTGLEKLFF. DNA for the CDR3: TGTGCCAGCAGTACAGCGGGGACAGGGTTAGAAAAACTGTTTTTT. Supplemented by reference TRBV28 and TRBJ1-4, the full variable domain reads DVKVTQSSRYLVKRTGEKVFLECVQDMDHENMFWYRQDPGLGLRLIYFSYDVKMKEKGDIPEGYSVSREKKERFSLILESASTNQTSMYLCASSTAGTGLEKLFFGSGTQLSVL.